A single sample is the source of the 10 T cell receptor beta chains below, sequenced in a study of blood T cell repertoires in COVID-19. This table comes from immunoSEQ multiplex PCR, and its TCRdb copy is limited to in-frame clones, with some not included. The table lists roughly 380,000 clones, less than 90% of them singletons. The sample was PBMCs or T cells enriched from blood (not recorded which). The receptors come from a woman aged 25 to 39 who had recovered from COVID-19.

The chain is built from TRBV2 and TRBJ1-6; no reliable D call. Germline lookup yields CDR1 SNHLY and CDR2 FYNNEI. With 1 base removed from V and 8 bases from J, the gap between germline ends came to 15 bases. The CDR3 loop spans 16 amino acids. This chain's CDR3 is CASSEGIAEEYSPLHF. For the CDR3, the DNA is TGTGCCAGCAGTGAAGGCATCGCCGAGGAATATTCACCCCTCCACTTT.

This chain connects TRBV11-2 to TRBJ2-5; 8 positions match TRBD2. The ends lost 5 bases at V and 5 bases at J; junction bases unmatched: 10. CDR1 is SGHAT, CDR2 FQNNGV, per germline. This CDR3 is built from 15 residues. The CDR3 loop is CASSQLRGARETQYF. The CDR3 DNA sequence: TGTGCCAGCAGCCAACTGCGGGGGGCGCGGGAGACCCAGTACTTC.

The V and J genes are TRBV18 and TRBJ2-3; 7 bases align to TRBD2. From germline, CDR1 is KGHSH and CDR2 LQKENI. The CDR3 is made up of 16 amino acids. V lost 0 bases to trimming and J lost 2 bases; unmatched junction nucleotides: 5. As DNA, the CDR3 is TGTGCCAGCTCACCACCGGGCGGGGGATTCACAGATACGCAGTATTTT. Translation gives CASSPPGGGFTDTQYF.

A single count supports this clone. The chain has TRBV29-1 and TRBJ2-1, with a weak D call TRBD1 (5 bases). The CDR3 has 13 residues. With 3 bases removed from V and 7 bases from J, the gap between germline ends came to 13 bases. Germline V CDR1 and CDR2: SQVTM, ANQGSEA. CDR3 bases: TGCAGCGTTGAGGGGCCCGTTGGGAATGAGCAGTTCTTC. It codes for CSVEGPVGNEQFF.

The rearrangement links TRBV19 to TRBJ2-3; D is possibly TRBD2 (6 bases). This CDR3 comprises 15 residues. Germline V gene data show CDR1 as LNHDA and CDR2 as SQIVND (reference sequence). Trimming stripped 1 base from V and 3 bases from J, with 11 bases between. The CDR3 bases are TGTGCCAGTAGTATAGGGGGGGTTATGACAGATACGCAGTATTTT. Translation: CASSIGGVMTDTQYF.

This clone was recorded many times. The chain is built from TRBV5-4 and TRBJ2-7; 7 bases agree with TRBD2. The germline V gene has CDR1 SGHNT and CDR2 YYREEE (reference sequence). This CDR3 is 15 amino acids long. The V and J ends lost 4 bases and 3 bases, in that order; junction bases with no gene match: 10. For the CDR3, the DNA is TGTGCCAGCAGCCCGGGACCGCCGGGGGGCTACGAGCAGTACTTC. It yields the protein CASSPGPPGGYEQYF.

CDR3 residues: CASTLSSGSGGYTF. CDR3 bases: TGTGCCAGCACCCTATCATCCGGGTCGGGTGGCTACACCTTC. The genes are TRBV6-4 and TRBJ1-2; D gene uncertain. Germline V gene lookup returns CDR1 MRHNA and CDR2 SNTAGT. The CDR3 length is 14 residues. Trimming stripped 7 bases from V and 7 bases from J, with 19 bases between.

The CDR3 reads CASSMRLAGNASEADTQYF. In DNA form, the CDR3 reads TGTGCCAGCAGCATGAGACTAGCGGGAAACGCATCGGAAGCAGATACGCAGTATTTT. The gene calls are TRBV7-8 and TRBJ2-3; the match to TRBD2 covers 11 bases. The CDR3 loop spans 19 amino acids. Germline V gene lookup returns CDR1 SGHVS and CDR2 FQNEAQ. V was clipped by 5 bases and J by 4 bases; unmatched bases: 17.

V gene TRBV7-2 combines with J gene TRBJ2-5, with 9 bases fitting TRBD2. The germline CDR1 and CDR2 sequences are SGHTA and FQGNSA. This CDR3 is 13 amino acids long. After removal of 7 bases from V and 4 bases from J, the junction contained 4 bases not matched to a gene. The CDR3 is CASTVSGRETQYF. The CDR3 nucleotides are TGTGCCAGCACCGTTAGCGGGAGAGAGACCCAGTACTTC. Full variable domain (missing parts from reference TRBV7-2 and TRBJ2-5): GAGVSQSPSNKVTEKGKDVELRCDPISGHTALYWYRQSLGQGLEFLIYFQGNSAPDKSGLPSDRFSAERTGGSVSTLTIQRTQQEDSAVYLCASTVSGRETQYFGPGTRLLVL.

This clone has a handful of counts. The chain joins TRBV6-1 to TRBJ1-6, with 7 bases aligning to TRBD1. Germline V lookup: CDR1 MNHNS, CDR2 SASEGT. The CDR3 is 15 amino acids. With 2 bases clipped from V and 5 bases from J, the junction kept 3 bases outside the gene matches. The CDR3 protein is CASSEFGTDNSPLHF. The CDR3 region has the DNA TGTGCCAGCAGTGAATTCGGGACAGATAATTCACCCCTCCACTTT.